A selection of T cell receptor beta chains follows, all from one sample in a study of blood T cell repertoires in COVID-19. The method was immunoSEQ multiplex PCR; TCRdb's version includes in-frame clones alone and lacks a portion of them. Found here are approximately 230,000 clones, around four fifths of them singletons; the top ten hold about 4%. Sequenced sample: peripheral blood. The source is a woman aged 40 to 55 with active or convalescent COVID-19. Each CDR3 is given with its conserved first and last residue. D genes are given only for firm matches. Size is omitted from some rows. Given values are once, few, many or a class for expanded clones.

TRBV5-1,TRBJ2-5,TRBD2,.,TGCGCCAGCAGCCTCATCGGCGGGGGGGCTTTCGGGCAAGAGACCCAGTACTTC,CASSLIGGGAFGQETQYF
TRBV4-1,TRBJ1-1,.,.,TGCGCCAGCAGCCTCTTGGAGACTGGGTTTAGTGAAGCTTTCTTT,CASSLLETGFSEAFF
TRBV5-1,TRBJ1-1,.,.,TGCGCCAGCAGCTTGCGGCGGGAGAACACTGAAGCTTTCTTT,CASSLRRENTEAFF
TRBV11-1,TRBJ2-6,.,.,TGTGCCAGCAGCTCCCTTCACAGCTCTGGGGCCAACGTCCTGACTTTC,CASSSLHSSGANVLTF
TRBV2,TRBJ1-2,.,.,TGTGCCACCCACGACAGGTTCTATGGCTACACCTTC,CATHDRFYGYTF
TRBV5-1,TRBJ1-5,.,.,TGCGCCAGCAGCTCGGACTGGAATCAGCCCCAGCATTTT,CASSSDWNQPQHF
TRBV19,TRBJ2-5,TRBD2,.,TGTGCCACTCAACTAGCGGGGGGGCCATTGTACTTC,CATQLAGGPLYF
TRBV21-1,TRBJ1-4,.,once,TGTGCCAGCAACGCAGGGGACGCCCGGGAAAAACTGTTTTTT,CASNAGDAREKLFF
TRBV28,TRBJ1-3,.,.,TGTGCCAGCAGTCCTGCGGGAAACACCATATATTTT,CASSPAGNTIYF
TRBV5-1,TRBJ2-2,.,.,TGCGCCAGCAGCTTATTAGGGGATACCGGGGAGCTGTTTTTT,CASSLLGDTGELFF
TRBV7-3,TRBJ2-3,TRBD2,.,TGTGCCAGCAGCTTGGGCGGGGGTTCTGTAAATACGCAGTATTTT,CASSLGGGSVNTQYF
TRBV6-5,TRBJ1-1,.,few,TGTGCCAGCAGTTACCTACAGGGTAACACTGAAGCTTTCTTT,CASSYLQGNTEAFF
TRBV6-5,TRBJ1-1,.,.,TGTGCCAGCAGTTTAACAGAGAACACTGAAGCTTTCTTT,CASSLTENTEAFF
TRBV5-1,TRBJ2-2,TRBD1,.,TGCGCCAGCAGCTTGGAAGTGGGACAGGGGACCGGGGAGCTGTTTTTT,CASSLEVGQGTGELFF
TRBV6-2/TRBV6-3,TRBJ1-1,TRBD1,.,TGTGCCAGCAGCCAGGGGGCGGTCGCTGAAGCTTTCTTT,CASSQGAVAEAFF
TRBV3-1/TRBV3-2,TRBJ1-6,TRBD1,.,TGTGCCAGCAGCCCCCTACGGGCAGGGGGTAATTCACCCCTCCACTTT,CASSPLRAGGNSPLHF
TRBV5-1,TRBJ1-4,TRBD1,.,TGCGCCAGCAGCTTGAACAGTCAAACGGGACAGATTAATGAAAAACTGTTTTTT,CASSLNSQTGQINEKLFF
TRBV7-6,TRBJ2-3,TRBD2,once,TGTGCCAGCAGCTTTGGCGGGGGTGGTGTCGATACGCAGTATTTT,CASSFGGGGVDTQYF
TRBV18,TRBJ2-1,.,.,TGTGCCAGCTCACCACCGGACGGGAGAGGGTACAATGAGCAGTTCTTC,CASSPPDGRGYNEQFF
TRBV7-9,TRBJ1-6,TRBD1,.,TGTGCCAGCAGCTTTGAGACAGGGGTTCGGAATTCACCCCTCCACTTT,CASSFETGVRNSPLHF
TRBV18,TRBJ1-2,.,few,TGTGCCAGCTCACCACCGTCTAGTCTGGCGGGCTATGGCTACACCTTC,CASSPPSSLAGYGYTF
TRBV30,TRBJ2-1,.,.,TGTGCCTGGGACCTTGGCCCCTCCTACAATGAGCAGTTCTTC,CAWDLGPSYNEQFF